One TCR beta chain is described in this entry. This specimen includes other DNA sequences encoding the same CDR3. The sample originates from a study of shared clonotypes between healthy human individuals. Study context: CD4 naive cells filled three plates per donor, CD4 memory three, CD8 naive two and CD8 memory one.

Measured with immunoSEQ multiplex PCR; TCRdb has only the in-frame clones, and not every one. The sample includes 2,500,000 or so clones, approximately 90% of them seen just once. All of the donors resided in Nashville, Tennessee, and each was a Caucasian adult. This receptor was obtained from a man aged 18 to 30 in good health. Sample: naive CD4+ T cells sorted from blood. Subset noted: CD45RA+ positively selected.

CDR3 residues: CASSLEVNQPQHF. The CDR3 DNA is TGCGCCAGCAGCTTGGAGGTCAATCAGCCCCAGCATTTT. The rearrangement links TRBV5-1 to TRBJ1-5; D is uncertain. Deletions cut 0 bases from V and 3 bases from J, with 4 bases between. The CDR3 covers 13 residues. Per the germline V gene, CDR1 is SGHRS and CDR2 is YFSETQ.